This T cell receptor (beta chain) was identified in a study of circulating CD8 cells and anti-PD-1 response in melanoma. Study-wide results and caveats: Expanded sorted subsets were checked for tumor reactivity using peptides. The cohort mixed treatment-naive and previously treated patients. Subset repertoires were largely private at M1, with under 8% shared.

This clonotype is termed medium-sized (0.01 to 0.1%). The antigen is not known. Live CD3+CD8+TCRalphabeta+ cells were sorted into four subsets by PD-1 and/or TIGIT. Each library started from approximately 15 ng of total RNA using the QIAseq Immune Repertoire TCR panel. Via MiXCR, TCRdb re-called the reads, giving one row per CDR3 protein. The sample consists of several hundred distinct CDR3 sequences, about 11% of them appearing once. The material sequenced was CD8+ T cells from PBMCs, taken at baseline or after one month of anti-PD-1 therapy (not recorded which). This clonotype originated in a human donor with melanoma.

The CDR3 DNA follows: TGTGCCAGTAGTATCGGGGGATCGGGCACCGGGGAGCTGTTTTTT. Translating it yields CASSIGGSGTGELFF. This chain uses TRBV19 with TRBJ2-2; the D gene is possibly TRBD2 (6 bases). Per the germline V gene, CDR1 is LNHDA and CDR2 is SQIVND (reference sequence). Trimming removed 3 bases at V and 4 bases at J, with 12 bases between. The CDR3 length is 15 residues.